This entry describes one TCR beta chain. Its cognate antigen has yet to be identified. Base quality data are lacking; no much larger clone is found one base away. Counted from cysteine to phenylalanine, this CDR3 has 13 amino acids. The read is trimmed to its CDR3 DNA, 39 bases read in frame from base 1. Trimming takes 0 bases from V and 6 bases from J, and the germline ends sit 9 bases apart. TCRbeta CDR3 regions were amplified from genomic DNA by means of the immunoSEQ Assay, a bias-controlled multiplex PCR. The source study handled its data this way. The number of nucleated cells in each sample was estimated by amplification of reference gene primers within the assay. To quantify the absolute abundance of each unique TCRbeta CDR3 rearrangement, sequence reads were collapsed and filtered. Productive Simpson clonality was computed per sample as the square root of Simpson's diversity index over productive rearrangements. TCRdb limited this immuneACCESS table to in-frame rearrangements with V and J called. A share of clones is missing; checked studies link under half to unresolved V genes, and the rest is unexplained. Clone size and the V and J calls come from that table; the DNA yielded D and trimming. The sample table shows over 25,000 clones, and under 95% are seen once. The biggest ten clones account for 2% to 2.5% of the sample.

The record originates from a study of blood T cell repertoires in COVID-19 (dated by TCRdb to 2020 to 2021). Background for the entire study: Collaborator samples came from the United States, Italy and Spain and covered acute and convalescent phases of COVID-19. Samples came from the ongoing ImmuneRACE study (first 160 participants) plus 1,254 subjects from 6 global collaborators. Subjects who had been exposed to COVID-19, were actively infected with it, or had recovered from it provided the deeply sampled blood TCRbeta repertoires that made up the dataset. Sample metadata almost always included a de-identified subject ID, COVID-19 status, age in years and sex. The repertoires were released in a freely available public database intended as a resource for research on the immune response to SARS-CoV-2. The prospective study material was composed of cDNA or gDNA derived from T cells, B-cell-depleted T cells, or PBMCs. Where available, HLA class I and class II types were obtained from metadata supplied by the sample provider rather than from assay-based typing. General conclusions and limits of the study: The amount of clinical and demographic metadata varied by source and participant and was provided uncurated.

Collaborating institutions collected whole blood in K2EDTA tubes following their own protocols. For TCRbeta analysis, collaborators shipped samples in one of three forms: frozen whole blood, isolated PBMCs, or DNA extracted from either of those sample types. This TCR was recovered from a man aged 45-65 years with active COVID-19. The chain uses TRBV12-3 or TRBV12-4 and TRBJ2-7; matching of 5 bases hints at TRBD1 as the D gene. What was sequenced was peripheral blood. DNA sequence: TGTGCCAGCAGTTTAGCAGGGGTTCGCGAGCAGTACTTC. It translates as CASSLAGVREQYF.